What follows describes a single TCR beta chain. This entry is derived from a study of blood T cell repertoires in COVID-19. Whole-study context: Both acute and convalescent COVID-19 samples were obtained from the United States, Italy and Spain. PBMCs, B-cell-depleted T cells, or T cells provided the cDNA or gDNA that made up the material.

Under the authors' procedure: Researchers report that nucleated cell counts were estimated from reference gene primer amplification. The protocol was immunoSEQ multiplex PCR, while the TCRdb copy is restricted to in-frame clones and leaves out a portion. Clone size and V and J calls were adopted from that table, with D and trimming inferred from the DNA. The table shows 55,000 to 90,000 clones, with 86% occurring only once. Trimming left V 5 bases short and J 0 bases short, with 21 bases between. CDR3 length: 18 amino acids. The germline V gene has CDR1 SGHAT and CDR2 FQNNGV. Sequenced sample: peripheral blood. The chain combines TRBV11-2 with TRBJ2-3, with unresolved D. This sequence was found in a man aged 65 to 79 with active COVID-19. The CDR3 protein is CASSTTPLAVTSTDTQYF. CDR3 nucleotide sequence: TGTGCCAGCAGCACTACCCCCTTGGCGGTTACTAGCACAGATACGCAGTATTTT.